The present TCR beta chain was sequenced within a study of T cells in Graves' hyperthyroidism and ophthalmopathy. Study-wide points: In blood, most of the thyroid clonotypes expanded above 0.001 were also present.

This clonotype was found a few times. What it binds is not known. Germline V gene data show CDR1 as MNHNS and CDR2 as SASEGT. The ends were cut back, 7 bases at V and 2 bases at J, with 17 bases in the middle. CDR3 length equals 15 residues. Subjects with ophthalmopathy showed a Clinical Activity Score no lower than 3, a NOSPECS grade no lower than 4, and a duration shorter than 3 months. Exclusion followed for patients with uncontrolled infection, other autoimmune disease, pregnancy or lactation. The source of the PBMCs was 8.5 to 10 ml of fresh peripheral blood. The CDR3 regions of TCR beta were amplified from RNA transcripts. An initial round of RT-PCR targeting the TCR CDR3 relied on the HTBI primer set. TCRdb reprocessed the multiplex PCR reads with MiXCR, giving one entry per CDR3 protein. The data show some 500,000 distinct CDR3 sequences, about 15% seen once.

The TCR comes from a woman in her twenties or thirties with Graves' ophthalmopathy. The specimen was blood. V and J are TRBV6-1 and TRBJ1-2; tentatively, D is TRBD1 (5 bases). The chain's CDR3 is CASTQGVGVNYGYTF. The CDR3 coding sequence is TGTGCCAGCACTCAAGGGGTAGGGGTGAACTATGGCTACACCTTC.